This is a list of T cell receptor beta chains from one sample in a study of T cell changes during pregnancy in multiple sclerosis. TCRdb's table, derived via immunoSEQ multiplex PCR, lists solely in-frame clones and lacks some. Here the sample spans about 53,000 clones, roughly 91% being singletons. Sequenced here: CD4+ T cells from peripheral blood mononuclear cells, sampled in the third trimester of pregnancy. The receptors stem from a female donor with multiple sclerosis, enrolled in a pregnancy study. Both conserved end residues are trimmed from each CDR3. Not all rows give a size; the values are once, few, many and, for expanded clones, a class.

CDR3 protein: ASRTESSYNSPLH
clone size: few
CDR3 length: 13
V gene: TRBV5-1

CDR3 protein: ASSQVGVNTEAF
clone size: once
CDR3 length: 12
V gene: TRBV4-2

CDR3 protein: ASTALAGDIWGEQF
clone size: .
CDR3 length: 14
V gene: TRBV27

CDR3 protein: ASSVGEGNYGYT
clone size: .
CDR3 length: 12
V gene: TRBV9

CDR3 protein: ASGYGLGQPQH
clone size: .
CDR3 length: 11
V gene: TRBV12-5

CDR3 protein: ASRSDRARDQPQH
clone size: .
CDR3 length: 13
V gene: TRBV27

CDR3 protein: ASTRLQGSSDEQF
clone size: once
CDR3 length: 13
V gene: TRBV5-8

CDR3 protein: ASSPQATENTEAF
clone size: .
CDR3 length: 13
V gene: TRBV18

CDR3 protein: ASSVSTGVRGGYT
clone size: .
CDR3 length: 13
V gene: TRBV9

CDR3 protein: ASSHTGQGFLIPNEQF
clone size: .
CDR3 length: 16
V gene: TRBV19

CDR3 protein: ASSYTRGGDTQY
clone size: .
CDR3 length: 12
V gene: TRBV6-6